The source of this TCR beta chain is a study of molecular identifiers for immune sequencing clone quantification (dated by TCRdb to 2017 to 2018). Describing the broader study: In a replicate experiment, RNA from around 20,000 or 100,000 naive CD8 T cells was split into five aliquots, four of which were sequenced. This methods study benchmarked molecular-identifier clustering-based TCR repertoire sequencing (MIDCIRS) and TCR RNA copy counting, using CD8 T cells to do so.

The full study reports these points: Modeling gave about 3 recovered TCR RNA copies per cell versus around 10 by digital PCR, implying 25% to 30% capture efficiency. Clones above 20 RNA copies held over 97% of molecules in CMV-specific effector cells but under 1% in naive cells. The naive libraries included spiked-in Jurkat TCR RNA (about nine copies' worth), and this RNA is not part of the donor repertoire. Without barcode sub-clustering, chimeric consensus sequences inflated TCR diversity; chimeras reached as high as 47%. Spiked-in Jurkat TCR RNA equal to a single cell's worth was reported to be detectable even within one million naive CD8 T cells. Identical TCR molecules sharing a barcode could cause highly expanded clone sizes to be underestimated.

Libraries of naive CD8 T cells were built from anywhere between roughly 19,000 and 1,000,000 sorted cells, with 10%, 30% or 50% of the purified RNA used. Naive CD8 T cells were FACS-sorted as CD8+CD4-CCR7+CD45RA+ on a BD FACSAria II into RLT Plus buffer. Detection sensitivity was tested by spiking Jurkat RNA equal to approximately 9 TCR copies' worth into samples containing about 19,000-1,000,000 naive CD8 T cells. CD8 T cells were enriched with RosetteSep CD8+ T Cell Enrichment Cocktail and Ficoll-Paque, followed by ACK red cell lysis. This clonotype occurred many times. Its binding antigen is unknown. No much larger clone exists at a distance of one base, and base qualities are not known. The receptor library was made with PCR. Sequencing took place on a NextSeq 500. Bulk TCR libraries were generated as previously described, with the TCR primers listed in Table S5 used. Purification of total RNA was performed with the Qiagen AllPrep DNA/RNA kit. Before analysis, reads from multiple sequencing runs of one library were combined. The paper's data handling went like this. Reads were retained only if an exact TCR constant sequence was present, and the retained reads were trimmed to 150 nt and grouped according to their 12-nt molecular barcodes. Reads inside each barcode group were sub-clustered using a 15% Levenshtein threshold, and a quality-weighted consensus sequence was constructed for each RNA molecule. Non-functional sequences were filtered out, along with any lower-count sequence sitting one edit away from another sequence. Based on a fit of two negative binomial distributions, barcode sub-clusters having less than 20% of the maximum read count were discarded. The raw public reads went through TCRdb reprocessing: fastp at Q25, MiXCR clone calling, in-frame beta chains kept. Each entry is one CDR3 protein sequence, shown with its most common DNA and genes. The V and J calls were determined by TCRdb, not by the authors. For this sample there are about 320,000 distinct CDR3 sequences; 24% appear just once. In total, the top ten clones hold roughly 0.7% of the sample.

The germline V gene supplies CDR1 SGHTA and CDR2 FQGNSA. Deletion took 1 base off V and 5 bases off J, with a span of 9 bases between the germline ends. Reading from cysteine to phenylalanine, the CDR3 counts 14 amino acids. The retained sequence is limited to the CDR3, 42 bases, with the frame set at the first base. The rearranged chain carries TRBV7-2 and TRBJ2-1, with no confident D gene call. The material sequenced was naive CD8+ T cells from blood, with Jurkat cell RNA spiked in. In light of the paper, this sample's cell subset or site label describes: FACS-sorted CD8+CD4-CCR7+CD45RA+ naive T cells. The TCR was taken from a human donor in good health. Some libraries in this study had Jurkat cell RNA spiked in. The DNA sequence is as follows: TGTGCCAGCAGCTTAGTAGAAAGAGACAATGAGCAGTTCTTC. Translated, it reads CASSLVERDNEQFF.